The 15 T cell receptor beta chains presented below share a single source sample, sequenced in a study of human T cells and chemical hapten exposure. As for time point: patch test 2, 6 weeks after DPC sensitization. Regarding treatment: therapeutic diphenylcyclopropenone sensitization with weekly scalp DPC. MiXCR was run by TCRdb on the RACE reads, yielding one entry per CDR3 protein. Found here are 65,000 to 95,000 distinct CDR3 sequences, approximately 6.6% of them singletons; the top ten hold 1% to 1.5%. Source: whole blood, taken in connection with sensitization to the hapten diphenylcyclopropenone (DPC). The receptors here all came from a woman aged 25 to 39 with alopecia areata. Some clones in this sample may be carry-over from other donors' samples.

The chain couples TRBV2 to TRBJ1-4, with TRBD1 matching over 7 bases. Per germline, CDR1 SNHLY and CDR2 FYNNEI. The V segment lost 6 bases and the J segment 10 bases; nucleotides outside the gene matches: 8. CDR3 length equals 13 residues. The CDR3 region has the DNA TGTGCCAGCAGGGGGGACAGATTTGGAAAACTGTTTTTT. Amino acids: CASRGDRFGKLFF.

This clonotype was counted many times. The chain carries TRBV20-1 and TRBJ2-2; 7 bases are shared with TRBD2. This CDR3 contains 16 residues. CDR1 and CDR2 (germline): DFQATT, SNEGSKA (reference sequence). After removal of 0 bases from V and 4 bases from J, the junction contained 8 bases not matched to a gene. The CDR3 is CSARDTPGRGTGELFF. In DNA form, the CDR3 reads TGCAGTGCTAGAGATACGCCGGGGAGGGGCACCGGGGAGCTGTTTTTT.

This clonotype was seen ten or more times. The chain joins TRBV20-1 to TRBJ2-7; no definite D call. The CDR3 contains 13 residues. V was clipped by 1 base and J by 0 bases, with 7 bases between them. The germline gives CDR1 DFQATT, CDR2 SNEGSKA (reference sequence). DNA for the CDR3: TGCAGTGCTAGAGGAGACTCCTCCTACGAGCAGTACTTC. Protein sequence: CSARGDSSYEQYF.

CDR3 loop: CASSDHKNSRQNQPQHF. As DNA, the CDR3 is TGTGCCAGCAGTGATCATAAGAATAGCCGTCAGAATCAGCCCCAGCATTTT. The rearrangement links TRBV2 to TRBJ1-5; D is undetermined. Germline loops: CDR1 SNHLY, CDR2 FYNNEI. The V end lost 3 bases, the J end lost 4 bases, and 19 bases lay between the germline ends. The CDR3 spans 17 residues. Full variable domain (missing parts from reference TRBV2 and TRBJ1-5): EPEVTQTPSHQVTQMGQEVILRCVPISNHLYFYWYRQILGQKVEFLVSFYNNEISEKSEIFDDQFSVERPDGSNFTLKIRSTKLEDSAMYFCASSDHKNSRQNQPQHFGDGTRLSIL.

Notes on this clonotype: A much larger clone differs by one base, so this may be a read error. The genes are TRBV20-1 and TRBJ2-5, with no clear D. The CDR3 length is 10 residues. Germline CDR1 is DFQATT and CDR2 is SNEGSKA (reference sequence). The CDR3 sequence: CSARRETRYF. The CDR3 DNA sequence: TGCAGTGCTAGAAGAGAGACCCGGTACTTC.

The J gene is TRBJ1-5, the V gene TRBV6-1; D is unclear. The germline CDR1 and CDR2 sequences are MNHNS and SASEGT. CDR3 size: 12 residues. Trimming stripped 7 bases from V and 3 bases from J, with 7 bases between. CDR3 nucleotide sequence: TGTGCCAGCAAAAATCCCAATCAGCCCCAGCATTTT. Its translation is CASKNPNQPQHF.

The table lists this clonotype with a few counts. A junction end diverges from the germline sequence, so it may reflect a read error. V is TRBV3-1 and J is TRBJ2-1, with 8 bases identical to TRBD1. Germline CDR1 reads LGHDT; CDR2 reads YNNKEL (reference sequence). The CDR3 consists of 14 residues. The CDR3 spells CASSKDRGKDEQFF. CDR3 in DNA: TGTGCCAGCAGCAAAGACAGGGGTAAGGATGAGCAGTTCTTC.

This clonotype was counted at least ten times. CDR3 in amino acids: CASSVSGGGTDTQYF. The DNA for the CDR3 is TGTGCCAGCAGTGTTAGCGGGGGTGGCACAGATACGCAGTATTTT. The V gene is TRBV2, the J gene TRBJ2-3; 9 bases are a match to TRBD2. Germline CDR1 reads SNHLY; CDR2 reads FYNNEI. This CDR3 spans 15 amino acids. V trimming: 4 bases; J trimming: 1 base; junction bases outside the gene matches: 3.

The gene calls are TRBV29-1 and TRBJ1-1; D gene ambiguous. Germline V gene data show CDR1 as SQVTM and CDR2 as ANQGSEA. The CDR3 consists of 14 residues. With 2 bases removed from V and 4 bases from J, the gap between germline ends came to 14 bases. DNA for the CDR3: TGCAGCGTTGAAACCCACGGGCCGAGCACTGAAGCTTTCTTT. The encoded protein is CSVETHGPSTEAFF.

This clonotype showed up many times. The V call is TRBV6-5, the J call TRBJ1-2; 7 bases match TRBD1. Germline CDR1 is MNHEY and CDR2 is SVGAGI. The CDR3 extends over 16 amino acids. V was clipped by 4 bases and J by 4 bases; unmatched bases: 12. The DNA for the CDR3 is TGTGCCAGCAGTTCGGGGACAGCCTCCACGGCCTATGGCTACACCTTC. This translates into CASSSGTASTAYGYTF.

This clonotype turned up a few times. The CDR3 DNA follows: TGTGCCAGCAGCCATCCTGTTCGGAACACTGAAGCTTTCTTT. Translated: CASSHPVRNTEAFF. The genes are TRBV3-1 and TRBJ1-1, with D unresolved. This CDR3 is 14 amino acids long. V was shortened by 3 bases and J by 1 base, with 9 bases between the two germline ends. Germline-derived CDR1 and CDR2 are LGHDT and YNNKEL (reference sequence).

The chain recombines TRBV5-5 with TRBJ1-3; a possible D gene is TRBD1 (6 bases). The CDR3 is 15 residues long. Trimming removed 2 bases from V and 0 bases from J, with 9 bases in between. Per germline, CDR1 SGHKS and CDR2 YYEKEE (reference sequence). CDR3 sequence reads: CASSFRDNSGNTIYF. DNA of the CDR3: TGTGCCAGCAGCTTCCGGGACAACTCTGGAAACACCATATATTTT.

This clonotype has a count of ten or more. This chain connects TRBV20-1 to TRBJ1-5; maybe TRBD1 (6 bases). Germline lookup yields CDR1 DFQATT and CDR2 SNEGSKA (reference sequence). The V end lost 7 bases, the J end lost 6 bases, and 10 bases lay between the germline ends. This CDR3 comprises 11 residues. The CDR3 loop reads CSVGGGQPQHF. In DNA form, the CDR3 reads TGCAGTGTGGGGGGCGGTCAGCCCCAGCATTTT.

This clonotype was detected a few times. The V call is TRBV4-1, the J call TRBJ2-1, with D perhaps TRBD1 (5 bases). The germline V gene encodes CDR1 MGHRA and CDR2 YSYEKL. This CDR3 comprises 14 residues. Trimming left V 1 base short and J 6 bases short, with 10 bases between. CDR3 region: CASSQGQGSNEQFF. The DNA for the CDR3 is TGCGCCAGCAGCCAAGGGCAGGGCAGCAATGAGCAGTTCTTC.

This clonotype was seen a handful of times. The chain joins TRBV12-5 to TRBJ2-1; 8 bases match TRBD1. Trimming removed 7 bases from V and 0 bases from J; junction bases left unmatched: 17. Germline loops: CDR1 LGHNT, CDR2 FRNRAP. CDR3 length: 19 residues. CDR3 DNA sequence: TGTGCTAGTGCCCGTGGGGCAGGGGGCACAACTAGCTCCTACAATGAGCAGTTCTTC. It translates to CASARGAGGTTSSYNEQFF.